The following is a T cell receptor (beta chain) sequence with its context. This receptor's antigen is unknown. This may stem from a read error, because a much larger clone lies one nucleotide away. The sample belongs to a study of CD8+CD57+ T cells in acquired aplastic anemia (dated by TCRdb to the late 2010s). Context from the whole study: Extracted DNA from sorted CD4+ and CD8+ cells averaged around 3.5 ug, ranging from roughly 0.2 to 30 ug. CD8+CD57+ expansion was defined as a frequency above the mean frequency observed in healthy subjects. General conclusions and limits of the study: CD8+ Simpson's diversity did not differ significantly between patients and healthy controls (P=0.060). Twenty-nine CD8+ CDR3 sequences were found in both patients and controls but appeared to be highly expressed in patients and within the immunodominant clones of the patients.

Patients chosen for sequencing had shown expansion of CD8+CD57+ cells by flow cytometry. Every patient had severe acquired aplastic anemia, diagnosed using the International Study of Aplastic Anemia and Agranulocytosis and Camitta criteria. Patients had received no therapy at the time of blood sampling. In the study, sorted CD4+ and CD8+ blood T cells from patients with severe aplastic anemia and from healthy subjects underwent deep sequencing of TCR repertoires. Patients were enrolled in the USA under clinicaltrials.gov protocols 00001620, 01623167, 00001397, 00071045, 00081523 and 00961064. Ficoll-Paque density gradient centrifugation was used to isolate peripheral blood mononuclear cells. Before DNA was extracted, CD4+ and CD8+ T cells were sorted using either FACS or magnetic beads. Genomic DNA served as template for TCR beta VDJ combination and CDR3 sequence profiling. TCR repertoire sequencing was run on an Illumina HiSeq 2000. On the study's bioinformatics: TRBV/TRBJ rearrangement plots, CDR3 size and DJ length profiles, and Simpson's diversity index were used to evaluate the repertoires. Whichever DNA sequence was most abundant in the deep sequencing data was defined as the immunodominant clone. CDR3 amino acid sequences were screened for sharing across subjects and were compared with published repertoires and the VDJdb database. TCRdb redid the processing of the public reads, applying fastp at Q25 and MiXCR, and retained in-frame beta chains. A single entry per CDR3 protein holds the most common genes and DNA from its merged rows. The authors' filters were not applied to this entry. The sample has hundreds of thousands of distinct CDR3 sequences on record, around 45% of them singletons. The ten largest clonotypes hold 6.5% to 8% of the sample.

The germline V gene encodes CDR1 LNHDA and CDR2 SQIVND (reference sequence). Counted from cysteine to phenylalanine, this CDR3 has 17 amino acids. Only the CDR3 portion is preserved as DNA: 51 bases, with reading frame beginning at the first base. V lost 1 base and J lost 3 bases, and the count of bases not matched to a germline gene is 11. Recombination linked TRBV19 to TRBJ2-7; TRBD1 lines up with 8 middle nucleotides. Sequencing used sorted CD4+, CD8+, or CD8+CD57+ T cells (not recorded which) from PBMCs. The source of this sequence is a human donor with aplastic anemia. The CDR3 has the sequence CASSIAPQGAQGYEQYF. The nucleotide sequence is TGTGCCAGTAGTATAGCCCCGCAGGGGGCTCAGGGCTACGAGCAGTACTTC. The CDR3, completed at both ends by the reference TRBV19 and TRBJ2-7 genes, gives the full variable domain DGGITQSPKYLFRKEGQNVTLSCEQNLNHDAMYWYRQDPGQGLRLIYYSQIVNDFQKGDIAEGYSVSREKKESFPLTVTSAQKNPTAFYLCASSIAPQGAQGYEQYFGPGTRLTVT.